This entry lists 5 T cell receptor beta chains sequenced from one sample in a study of T cells after yellow fever vaccination. One entry per CDR3 protein results from TCRdb running MiXCR on the 5' RACE reads. This table holds hundreds of thousands of distinct CDR3 sequences, about 5.2% found once. The sample was CD4+ T cells sorted from PBMCs, taken on the day of the yellow fever booster vaccination. Every receptor here comes from a man younger than 30 who received the YFV17D yellow fever vaccine.

This clonotype was counted many times. The CDR3 region has the DNA TGTGCCAGCAGTTTAGCTTGGACATCCAACACTGAAGCTTTCTTT. Translated: CASSLAWTSNTEAFF. The chain has TRBV12-3 or TRBV12-4 and TRBJ1-1, with D possibly matching TRBD1 (5 bases). Trimming cost V 0 bases and J 2 bases, with 10 bases left between them. The CDR3 length is 15 residues.

This clonotype has ten or more counts. The CDR3 DNA reads TGCGCCAGCAGCCCGGACAGCACGAACACCGGGGAGCTGTTTTTT. As protein: CASSPDSTNTGELFF. The chain has TRBV5-1 and TRBJ2-2; D is possibly TRBD1 (6 bases). Looked up from germline, CDR1 is SGHRS and CDR2 is YFSETQ. V was trimmed by 4 bases and J by 0 bases, leaving 10 bases between them. This CDR3 is built from 15 residues. Supplemented by reference TRBV5-1 and TRBJ2-2, the full variable domain reads KAGVTQTPRYLIKTRGQQVTLSCSPISGHRSVSWYQQTPGQGLQFLFEYFSETQRNKGNFPGRFSGRQFSNSRSEMNVSTLELGDSALYLCASSPDSTNTGELFFGEGSRLTVL.

This clonotype appeared many times. This rearrangement joins TRBV4-2 to TRBJ1-2; D possibly corresponds to TRBD1 (6 bases). Per the germline V gene, CDR1 is LGHNA and CDR2 is YNFKEQ. Trimming took 0 bases from V and 7 from J, leaving 15 bases between them. The CDR3 covers 15 residues. The CDR3 DNA follows: TGTGCCAGCAGCCAAGATTGGTCGGGGGCAGTTGGCTACACCTTC. Translation: CASSQDWSGAVGYTF.

The chain uses TRBV12-3 or TRBV12-4 and TRBJ1-1; no clear D. Between the trimmed V and J ends, which lost 3 bases and 1 base, there was a span of 6 bases. This CDR3 spans 13 amino acids. CDR3 region: CASSFHRNTEAFF. Here the CDR3 DNA reads TGTGCCAGCAGTTTTCATCGGAACACTGAAGCTTTCTTT.

This clonotype has just a few counts. This chain connects TRBV7-2 to TRBJ2-5; 10 bases line up with TRBD2. This CDR3 comprises 16 residues. Germline V gene sequence: CDR1 SGHTA, CDR2 FQGNSA. Losses at the gene ends were 3 bases for V and 3 bases for J; bases not matched to a gene: 7. The CDR3 DNA sequence: TGTGCCAGCAGCTTTAATAGCGGGGGGTTAGAAGAGACCCAGTACTTC. Its translation is CASSFNSGGLEETQYF.